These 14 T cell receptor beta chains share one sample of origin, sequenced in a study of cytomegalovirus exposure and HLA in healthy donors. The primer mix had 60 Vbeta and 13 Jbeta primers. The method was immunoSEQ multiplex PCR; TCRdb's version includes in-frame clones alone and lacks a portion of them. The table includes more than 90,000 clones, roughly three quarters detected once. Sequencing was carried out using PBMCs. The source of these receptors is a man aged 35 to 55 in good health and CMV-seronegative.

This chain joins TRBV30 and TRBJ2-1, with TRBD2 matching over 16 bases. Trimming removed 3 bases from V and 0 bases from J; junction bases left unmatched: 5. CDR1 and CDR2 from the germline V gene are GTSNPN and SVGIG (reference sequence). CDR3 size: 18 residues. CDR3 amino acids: CAWRGTSGGAFSYNEQFF. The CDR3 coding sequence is TGTGCCTGGAGAGGGACTAGCGGGGGGGCATTCTCCTACAATGAGCAGTTCTTC.

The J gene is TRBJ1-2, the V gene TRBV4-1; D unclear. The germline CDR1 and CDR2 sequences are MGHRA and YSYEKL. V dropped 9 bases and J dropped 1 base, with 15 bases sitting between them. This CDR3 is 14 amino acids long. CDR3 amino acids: CARSGEGINYGYTF. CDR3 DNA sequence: TGCGCCAGGTCTGGGGAGGGAATTAACTATGGCTACACCTTC.

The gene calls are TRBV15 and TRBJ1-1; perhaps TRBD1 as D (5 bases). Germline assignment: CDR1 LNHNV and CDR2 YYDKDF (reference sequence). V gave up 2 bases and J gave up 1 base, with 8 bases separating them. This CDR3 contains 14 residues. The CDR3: CATSRRTQNTEAFF. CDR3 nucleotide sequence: TGTGCCACCAGCAGAAGGACACAGAACACTGAAGCTTTCTTT. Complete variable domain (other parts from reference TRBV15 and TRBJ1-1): DAMVIQNPRYQVTQFGKPVTLSCSQTLNHNVMYWYQQKSSQAPKLLFHYYDKDFNNEADTPDNFQSRRPNTSFCFLDIRSPGLGDTAMYLCATSRRTQNTEAFFGQGTRLTVV.

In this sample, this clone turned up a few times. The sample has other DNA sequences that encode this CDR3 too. For the CDR3, the DNA is TGTGCCAGCAGCCTCAGGGGTACTGAAGCTTTCTTT. Its translation is CASSLRGTEAFF. The V gene is TRBV11-3, the J gene TRBJ1-1; D possibly corresponds to TRBD1 (6 bases). Trimming took off 5 bases at V and 5 bases at J, with 9 bases between the two ends. CDR1 is SGHNT, CDR2 YENEEA, per germline. The CDR3 contains 12 residues.

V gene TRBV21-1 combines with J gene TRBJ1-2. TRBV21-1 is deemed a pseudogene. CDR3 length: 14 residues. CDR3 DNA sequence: TGTGCCAGCAGCAAAGGCCCGGGTGACTATGGCTACACCTTC. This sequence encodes CASSKGPGDYGYTF.

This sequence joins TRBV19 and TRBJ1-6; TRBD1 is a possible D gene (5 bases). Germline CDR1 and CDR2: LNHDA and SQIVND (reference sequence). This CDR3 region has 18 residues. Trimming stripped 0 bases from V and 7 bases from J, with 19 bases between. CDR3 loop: CASSIDTGGPGNNSPLHF. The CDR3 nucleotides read TGTGCCAGTAGTATAGATACGGGAGGGCCAGGGAACAATTCACCCCTCCACTTT.

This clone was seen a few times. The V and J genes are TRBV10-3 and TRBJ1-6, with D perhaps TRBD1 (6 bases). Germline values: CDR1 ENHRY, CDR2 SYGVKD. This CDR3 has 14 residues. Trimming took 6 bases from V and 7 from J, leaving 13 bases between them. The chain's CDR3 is CAIRAGAQNSPLHF. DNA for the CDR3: TGTGCCATCAGGGCAGGGGCGCAAAATTCACCCCTCCACTTT.

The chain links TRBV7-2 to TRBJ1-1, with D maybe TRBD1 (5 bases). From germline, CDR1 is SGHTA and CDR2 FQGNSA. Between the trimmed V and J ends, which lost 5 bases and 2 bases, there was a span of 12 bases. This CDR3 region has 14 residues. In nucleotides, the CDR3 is TGTGCCAGCAGCCCCGACAGAATTAACACTGAAGCTTTCTTT. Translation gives CASSPDRINTEAFF.

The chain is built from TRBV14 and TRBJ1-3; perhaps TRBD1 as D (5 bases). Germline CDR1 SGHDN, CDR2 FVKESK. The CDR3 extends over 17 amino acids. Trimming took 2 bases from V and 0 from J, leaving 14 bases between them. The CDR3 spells CASSQLPGGLSGNTIYF. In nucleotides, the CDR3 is TGTGCCAGCAGCCAACTCCCGGGGGGTCTCTCTGGAAACACCATATATTTT.

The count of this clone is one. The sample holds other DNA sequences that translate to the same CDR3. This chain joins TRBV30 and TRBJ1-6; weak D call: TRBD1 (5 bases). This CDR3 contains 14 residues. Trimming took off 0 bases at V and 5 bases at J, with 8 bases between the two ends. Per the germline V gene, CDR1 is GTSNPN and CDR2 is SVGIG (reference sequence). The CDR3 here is CAWSVDSNNSPLHF. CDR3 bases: TGTGCCTGGAGTGTAGACAGTAATAATTCACCCCTCCACTTT.

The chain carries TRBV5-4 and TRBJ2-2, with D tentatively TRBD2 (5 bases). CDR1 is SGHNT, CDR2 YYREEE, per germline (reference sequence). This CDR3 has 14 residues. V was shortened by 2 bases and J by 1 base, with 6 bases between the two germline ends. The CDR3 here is CASSFGMNTGELFF. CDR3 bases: TGTGCCAGCAGCTTCGGGATGAACACCGGGGAGCTGTTTTTT.

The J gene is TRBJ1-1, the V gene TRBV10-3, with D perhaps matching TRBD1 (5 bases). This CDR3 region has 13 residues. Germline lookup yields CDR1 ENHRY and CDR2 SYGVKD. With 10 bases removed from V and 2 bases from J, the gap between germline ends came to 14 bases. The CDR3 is CATQLDRNTEAFF. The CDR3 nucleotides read TGTGCCACCCAGCTTGACAGAAACACTGAAGCTTTCTTT.

The CDR3 spells CASSLVDRGEQYV. CDR3 nucleotides: TGTGCCAGCAGCTTAGTTGACAGGGGCGAGCAGTACGTC. This rearrangement joins TRBV7-8 to TRBJ2-7, with 8 bases identical to TRBD1. The CDR3 totals 13 residues. The junction had 2 bases not matched to a gene; V was cut back by 1 base and J by 6 bases. Looked up from germline, CDR1 is SGHVS and CDR2 is FQNEAQ.

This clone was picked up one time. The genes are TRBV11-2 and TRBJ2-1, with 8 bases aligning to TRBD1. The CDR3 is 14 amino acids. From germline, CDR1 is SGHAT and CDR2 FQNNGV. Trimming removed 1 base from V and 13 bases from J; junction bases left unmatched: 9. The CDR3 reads CASSLGTLGTGQFF. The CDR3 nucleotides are TGTGCCAGCAGCTTAGGGACTCTCGGGACAGGCCAGTTCTTC.